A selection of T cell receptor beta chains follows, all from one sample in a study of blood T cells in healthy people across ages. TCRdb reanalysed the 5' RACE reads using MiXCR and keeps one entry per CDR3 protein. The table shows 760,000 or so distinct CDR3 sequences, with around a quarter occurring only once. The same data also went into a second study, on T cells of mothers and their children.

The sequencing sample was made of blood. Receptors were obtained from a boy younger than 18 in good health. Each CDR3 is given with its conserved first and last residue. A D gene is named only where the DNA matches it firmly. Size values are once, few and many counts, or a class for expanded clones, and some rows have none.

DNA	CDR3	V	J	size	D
TGCAGTGCTAGAGAGACAGGGATGAACACTGAAGCTTTCTTT	CSARETGMNTEAFF	TRBV20-1	TRBJ1-1	-	TRBD1
TGTGCCACCAGTGACCCGGGACAGGGTCATGGCTACACCTTC	CATSDPGQGHGYTF	TRBV24-1	TRBJ1-2	-	TRBD1
TGTGCCAGCAGCGGGTCTAGCGGGAGGTACGAGCAGTACTTC	CASSGSSGRYEQYF	TRBV7-2	TRBJ2-7	-	TRBD2
TGTGCCAGCAGCCAAGGCTTGGAAGCGTCAGCGCAGTATTTT	CASSQGLEASAQYF	TRBV3-1	TRBJ2-3	-	-
TGTGCCAGCAGTGAAGCCGGGGGTGTCTACGAGCAGTACTTC	CASSEAGGVYEQYF	TRBV6-1	TRBJ2-7	few	-
TGCAGTGCGCCGAGAGAGGTACATGGCTACACCTTC	CSAPREVHGYTF	TRBV20-1	TRBJ1-2	-	-
TGTGCCAGCAGTTTTCCTGTACTCTTTGGGGCCAACGTCCTGACTTTC	CASSFPVLFGANVLTF	TRBV12-3/TRBV12-4	TRBJ2-6	-	-
TGTGCCAGCAGTTCAGCGATTAACAATGAGCAGTTCTTC	CASSSAINNEQFF	TRBV6-5	TRBJ2-1	few	-
TGCGCCAGCAGCAACGGGCCCGCTAGTACCGAAGAGACCCAGTACTTC	CASSNGPASTEETQYF	TRBV5-1	TRBJ2-5	-	-
TGTGCCAGCAGTTATTGGGGGACGATGTTTTTT	CASSYWGTMFF	TRBV12-3/TRBV12-4	TRBJ2-2	-	-
TGTGCCAGCAGTCATGTATTGGACAATGAGCAGTTCTTC	CASSHVLDNEQFF	TRBV27	TRBJ2-1	-	-
TGCAGCGTTGAGGCTAGCGGTTACCAAGAGACCCAGTACTTC	CSVEASGYQETQYF	TRBV29-1	TRBJ2-5	few	TRBD2
TGTGCCAGCAGTCCCGGGACAGCAACTAATGAAAAACTGTTTTTT	CASSPGTATNEKLFF	TRBV12-3/TRBV12-4	TRBJ1-4	-	TRBD1